A single sample gave rise to the 23 T cell receptor beta chains below, sequenced in a study of T-cell reconstitution after alpha-beta-depleted transplantation in children. Researchers prepared the TCRbeta library using unique molecular identifiers, the study reports. TCRdb re-derived calls from the PCR reads in MiXCR, one entry per CDR3 protein. The sample includes 780,000 or so distinct CDR3 sequences, around 17% seen only once; the top ten take approximately 5%. The material sequenced was PBMCs, mostly from graft donor cells, taken 360 days after TCRalphabeta/CD19-depleted stem cell transplant. The receptor set was obtained from a male patient aged 10 to 17 who had a stem cell transplant for acute lymphoblastic leukemia, so the T cells may come from the graft donor.

This chain uses TRBV29-1 with TRBJ2-7; D is possibly TRBD2 (6 bases). Trimming stripped 1 base from V and 5 bases from J, with 12 bases between. The CDR3 contains 13 residues. Per germline, CDR1 SQVTM and CDR2 ANQGSEA. Here the CDR3 reads CSVEGRGGNEQYF. The CDR3 DNA sequence: TGCAGCGTTGAAGGGAGGGGCGGGAACGAGCAGTACTTC.

This clonotype was seen a handful of times. V gene TRBV24-1 combines with J gene TRBJ2-1; 9 nucleotides align to TRBD1. Germline V gene data show CDR1 as KGHDR and CDR2 as SFDVKD. The length of the CDR3 is 16 residues. After removal of 0 bases from V and 5 bases from J, the junction contained 4 bases not matched to a gene. CDR3 protein: CATSDLETGGDNEQFF. Here the CDR3 DNA reads TGTGCCACCAGTGATTTGGAGACAGGGGGTGACAATGAGCAGTTCTTC.

The CDR3 sequence: CASSLGDRFYYEQYF. The CDR3 nucleotides read TGCGCCAGCAGCTTGGGGGACAGATTCTACTACGAGCAGTACTTC. The rearrangement uses TRBV5-1 and TRBJ2-7; 7 positions agree with TRBD1. V shed 0 bases, J shed 3 bases, and the junction held 6 bases outside the gene matches. This CDR3 has 15 residues. The germline V gene has CDR1 SGHRS and CDR2 YFSETQ.

The CDR3 is CASLQDISDGNTEAFF. The CDR3 DNA reads as TGTGCCAGCCTCCAGGACATATCCGATGGGAACACTGAAGCTTTCTTT. The rearrangement joins TRBV27 to TRBJ1-1, with D perhaps matching TRBD1 (5 bases). The CDR3 has 16 amino acids. Germline CDR1 reads MNHEY; CDR2 reads SMNVEV (reference sequence). Deletions cut 8 bases from V and 1 base from J, with 20 bases between.

This clonotype occurred a few times. This chain uses TRBV25-1 with TRBJ2-3, with D tentatively TRBD1 (5 bases). V dropped 1 base and J dropped 2 bases, with 10 bases sitting between them. Germline CDR1 MGHDK, CDR2 SYGVNS. This CDR3 spans 15 amino acids. CDR3 nucleotides: TGTGCCAGCAGTGAATCGGTCAGGGACACAGATACGCAGTATTTT. Protein product: CASSESVRDTDTQYF.

The gene calls are TRBV29-1 and TRBJ2-1, with 8 bases that match TRBD2. Germline CDR1 reads SQVTM; CDR2 reads ANQGSEA. The CDR3 runs 15 residues. The V gene end was trimmed by 5 bases and the J gene end by 1 base; junction bases not matched to a gene: 7. The CDR3 DNA reads as TGCAGCGTTCCAGCGGGAGTTCTTTCCTACAATGAGCAGTTCTTC. Protein: CSVPAGVLSYNEQFF.

This clonotype came up a few times. The chain couples TRBV4-1 to TRBJ1-1; no reliable D call. Trimming took 7 bases from V and 2 from J, leaving 17 bases between them. Germline CDR1 and CDR2: MGHRA and YSYEKL. The CDR3 covers 15 residues. For the CDR3, the DNA is TGCGCCAGCACCTCGATTCTCACGAAAAACACTGAAGCTTTCTTT. It encodes CASTSILTKNTEAFF.

Comments on this clonotype: At one end the junction does not follow the germline gene, possibly because of a read error. This chain's CDR3 is CAGSEQSGSYEQYF. The CDR3 DNA reads as TGTGCCGGCAGCGAACAGAGCGGATCCTACGAGCAGTACTTC. The J gene is TRBJ2-7, the V gene TRBV9, with D perhaps TRBD2 (5 bases). The CDR3 contains 14 residues. In germline, CDR1 is SGDLS, CDR2 YYNGEE. Variable domain in full (rest from reference TRBV9 and TRBJ2-7): DSGVTQTPKHLITATGQRVTLRCSPRSGDLSVYWYQQSLDQGLQFLIQYYNGEERAKGNILERFSAQQFPDLHSELNLSSLELGDSALYFCAGSEQSGSYEQYFGPGTRLTVT.

The rearrangement links TRBV7-3 to TRBJ2-1; TRBD2 matches 9 bases. This CDR3 region has 16 residues. J lost 2 bases, V lost 3 bases, and 5 bases had no gene match. The germline CDR1 and CDR2 sequences are SGHTA and FQGTGA. The CDR3 loop is CASSFGSGSPYNEQFF. CDR3 bases: TGTGCCAGCAGCTTTGGTAGCGGGAGCCCCTACAATGAGCAGTTCTTC.

The chain carries TRBV18 and TRBJ1-1; 9 bases align to TRBD1. This CDR3 is 15 amino acids long. Trimming removed 6 bases from V and 2 bases from J; junction bases left unmatched: 7. Germline V lookup: CDR1 KGHSH, CDR2 LQKENI. The CDR3 nucleotides read TGTGCCAGCTCCCCCAGGGGACAGGGCAACACTGAAGCTTTCTTT. Translating it yields CASSPRGQGNTEAFF.

The CDR3 coding sequence is TGCGCCAGCAGCCTGGGACTAGCGGGAGCGTCGTACCAAGAGACCCAGTACTTC. Its protein product is CASSLGLAGASYQETQYF. V usage is TRBV4-1 and J usage is TRBJ2-5; 14 bases fit TRBD2. V shed 4 bases and J 0 bases; nucleotides not matched to a gene: 7. Germline assignment: CDR1 MGHRA and CDR2 YSYEKL. This CDR3 spans 18 amino acids.

This clonotype was recorded many times. This chain connects TRBV6-5 to TRBJ2-3, with TRBD2 matching over 15 bases. The CDR3 contains 18 residues. Germline CDR1 reads MNHEY; CDR2 reads SVGAGI. V gave up 5 bases and J gave up 0 bases; unmatched junction bases: 6. This CDR3 reads CASSHGTSGRISTDTQYF. DNA of the CDR3: TGTGCCAGCAGTCACGGGACTAGCGGGAGGATTAGCACAGATACGCAGTATTTT.

The V gene is TRBV7-9, the J gene TRBJ1-1; 9 nucleotides line up with TRBD1. Per germline, CDR1 SEHNR and CDR2 FQNEAQ (reference sequence). After removal of 11 bases from V and 2 bases from J, the junction contained 15 bases not matched to a gene. The length of the CDR3 is 16 residues. The CDR3 loop is CAHTIVGTGLNTEAFF. The CDR3, as DNA: TGTGCCCATACAATTGTCGGGACAGGGCTTAACACTGAAGCTTTCTTT.

The chain recombines TRBV5-1 with TRBJ2-3; D call uncertain. The V gene's germline CDR1 is SGHRS and CDR2 YFSETQ. There are 13 residues in the CDR3. Trimming cost V 7 bases and J 1 base, with 10 bases left between them. The CDR3 DNA is TGCGCCAGCCATACGGTACGCACAGATACGCAGTATTTT. It specifies CASHTVRTDTQYF.

This clonotype was found many times. The chain uses TRBV28 and TRBJ2-5; 11 nucleotides agree with TRBD2. The CDR3 contains 16 residues. Germline V gene data show CDR1 as MDHEN and CDR2 as SYDVKM. J gave up 6 bases and V 5 bases, and 11 bases lay outside the gene matches. The CDR3 reads CASSITSGSIRKTQYF. CDR3 sequence (DNA): TGTGCCAGCAGTATAACTAGCGGGAGTATCAGGAAGACCCAGTACTTC.

V and J are TRBV6-5 and TRBJ1-1; D unclear. CDR3 size: 13 residues. With 4 bases removed from V and 5 bases from J, the gap between germline ends came to 11 bases. Per germline, CDR1 MNHEY and CDR2 SVGAGI. CDR3 DNA sequence: TGTGCCAGCAGTTTAAGACGGAGGACTGAAGCTTTCTTT. This codes for CASSLRRRTEAFF.

The sample holds a few counts of this clonotype. Relative to the germline gene, one junction end is altered; a read error may explain this. The chain employs TRBV12-3 or TRBV12-4 and TRBJ1-2; TRBD1 matches 7 bases. This CDR3 comprises 13 residues. The CDR3 coding sequence is TGTGCCAGCAGTCCTCTAACCGGGACAGCCTTGGCGTTC. Encoded protein: CASSPLTGTALAF.

Ten or more counts support this clonotype. V gene TRBV10-2 combines with J gene TRBJ2-3, with D perhaps matching TRBD1 (5 bases). V lost 3 bases to trimming and J lost 12 bases, with 19 bases between them. This CDR3 comprises 14 residues. Germline V lookup: CDR1 WSHSY, CDR2 SAAADI. In DNA, the CDR3 is TGCGCCAGCAGTGAAAGGTTATATAAGGACATTCAGTATTTT. Translation gives CASSERLYKDIQYF.

This clonotype was counted a few times. The rearrangement joins TRBV4-1 to TRBJ2-7; TRBD1 agrees at 7 bases. This CDR3 spans 16 amino acids. The germline V gene has CDR1 MGHRA and CDR2 YSYEKL. V trimming: 2 bases; J trimming: 5 bases; junction bases outside the gene matches: 12. The CDR3 DNA reads as TGCGCCAGCAGCCAACCCACCCTACAGGGGATGGACGAGCAGTACTTC. Residues: CASSQPTLQGMDEQYF.

This clonotype was seen at least ten times. CDR3 DNA: TGTGCCAGCAGTTTAGGGCGGGAAGGGTCAGATACGCAGTATTTT. Translated: CASSLGREGSDTQYF. V usage is TRBV12-3 or TRBV12-4 and J usage is TRBJ2-3, with D tentatively TRBD2 (6 bases). Trimming stripped 1 base from V and 4 bases from J, with 12 bases between. The CDR3 covers 15 residues.

The chain combines TRBV5-1 with TRBJ2-7, with 13 bases identical to TRBD2. This CDR3 region has 16 residues. Losses at the gene ends were 5 bases for V and 7 bases for J; bases not matched to a gene: 12. CDR1 and CDR2 (germline): SGHRS, YFSETQ. CDR3 region: CASRGLAGPPGREQYF. CDR3 DNA sequence: TGCGCCAGCAGGGGACTAGCGGGGCCACCTGGACGGGAGCAGTACTTC.

In its sample, this clonotype was seen a few times. This chain links TRBV4-1 with TRBJ2-5, with a possible D match to TRBD1 (6 bases). Trimming removed 4 bases at V and 1 base at J, with 10 bases between. The CDR3 covers 14 residues. The germline V gene has CDR1 MGHRA and CDR2 YSYEKL. The CDR3 DNA sequence: TGCGCCAGCAGCCGGACAGCCCTCCAAGAGACCCAGTACTTC. Its protein product is CASSRTALQETQYF.

This clonotype turned up a few times. The V and J genes are TRBV19 and TRBJ2-1, with TRBD1 matching 8 bases. V dropped 2 bases and J dropped 8; count of bases not matched to a gene: 8. CDR1 and CDR2 (germline): LNHDA, SQIVND (reference sequence). The CDR3 has 15 residues. CDR3 DNA: TGTGCCAGTAGTATAAGAGAGACAGGGGCCCATGAGCAGTTCTTC. It codes for CASSIRETGAHEQFF.